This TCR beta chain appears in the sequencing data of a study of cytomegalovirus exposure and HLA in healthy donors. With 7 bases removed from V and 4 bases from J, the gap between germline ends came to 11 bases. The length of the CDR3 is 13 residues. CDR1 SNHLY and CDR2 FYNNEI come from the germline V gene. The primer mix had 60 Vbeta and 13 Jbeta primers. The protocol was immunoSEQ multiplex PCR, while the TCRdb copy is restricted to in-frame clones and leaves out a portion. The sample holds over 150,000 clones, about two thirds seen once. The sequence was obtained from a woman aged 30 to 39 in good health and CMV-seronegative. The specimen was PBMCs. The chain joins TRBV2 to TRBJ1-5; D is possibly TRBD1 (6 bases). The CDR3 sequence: CASTTQGNQPQHF. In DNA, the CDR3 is TGTGCCAGCACCACACAGGGTAATCAGCCCCAGCATTTT. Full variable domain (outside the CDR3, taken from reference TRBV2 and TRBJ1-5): EPEVTQTPSHQVTQMGQEVILRCVPISNHLYFYWYRQILGQKVEFLVSFYNNEISEKSEIFDDQFSVERPDGSNFTLKIRSTKLEDSAMYFCASTTQGNQPQHFGDGTRLSIL.